The entry below gives a single T cell receptor (beta chain) sequence along with its context. Its antigen is not identified. The data were produced by immunoSEQ multiplex PCR, yet TCRdb's version contains in-frame clones alone and is incomplete. The sample shows fewer than 200,000 clones, roughly 95% of them seen only once. The CDR3 is 16 residues long. Germline V gene sequence: CDR1 MNHNY, CDR2 SVGAGI (reference sequence). V shed 2 bases and J 5 bases; nucleotides not matched to a gene: 4. The data are from a study of cytomegalovirus exposure and HLA in healthy donors. General study results and limits: Published work reported that the classifier diagnosed cytomegalovirus status with high specificity and sensitivity. Cytomegalovirus association was listed for 164 TCR beta chains. Across donors, most TCRs were seen rarely, yet some public ones were widespread. A few of the chains that were CMV-associated were confirmed in vitro to be specific for CMV antigens.

The clonotype comes from a woman younger than 35 in good health and CMV-seronegative. The chain carries TRBV6-6 and TRBJ1-5; 12 bases agree with TRBD1. The source material was PBMCs. The CDR3 protein is CASSYRGQGAYQPQHF. Here the CDR3 DNA reads TGTGCCAGCAGTTACCGGGGACAGGGGGCTTATCAGCCCCAGCATTTT.